One and the same sample provided the 30 T cell receptor beta chains below, sequenced in a study of low-dose radiotherapy and immunotherapy resistance in tumors. Primers targeting TRAV and TRBV primed first-strand cDNA, covering alpha and beta chains. Both a constant-region primer and a V-primer adapter served to amplify TCRs across roughly 20 PCR cycles. From the reads, TCRdb called clonotypes with MiXCR, one entry per CDR3 protein. The table lists around 36,000 distinct CDR3 sequences, roughly 30% of them singletons, with roughly 4% in the top ten. Time point described: before trial treatment. The sequencing used PBMCs, collected before treatment. The receptors here all came from a male donor with gallbladder cancer.

This clonotype has a count of ten or more. This chain links TRBV7-9 with TRBJ1-2; tentative D call: TRBD1 (5 bases). The germline V gene has CDR1 SEHNR and CDR2 FQNEAQ (reference sequence). The ends were cut back, 2 bases at V and 4 bases at J, with 17 bases in the middle. The CDR3 contains 16 residues. The CDR3 nucleotides read TGTGCCAGCAGCTTATTTGGCAGGGTAGAGAGCTATGGCTACACCTTC. This encodes CASSLFGRVESYGYTF.

In its sample, this clonotype was seen many times. An end of the junction differs from the germline gene, which may be a read error. The chain combines TRBV4-1 with TRBJ2-5; TRBD2 aligns across 8 bases. CDR3 size: 14 residues. Germline V gene data show CDR1 as MGHRA and CDR2 as YSYEKL. This CDR3 is CASSQDRGIAGIFF. As DNA, the CDR3 is TGCGCCAGCAGCCAAGATCGGGGAATAGCGGGAATTTTTTTC.

This clonotype was detected many times. The gene calls are TRBV7-9 and TRBJ2-2; the D is unclear. CDR1 is SEHNR and CDR2 is FQNEAQ in the germline V gene (reference sequence). There are 16 residues in the CDR3. Trimming pared 2 bases from V and 0 bases from J, leaving 10 bases between. CDR3: CASSLLASSNTGELFF. The CDR3 DNA sequence: TGTGCCAGCAGCTTACTCGCCAGCTCGAACACCGGGGAGCTGTTTTTT.

There are a few counts of this clonotype. This is likely an artifact of a read error, given a far larger clone one base away. V is TRBV18 and J is TRBJ2-4, with TRBD2 matching 12 bases. Trimming at V came to 3 bases and at J to 13 bases, leaving 13 bases not matched to a gene. The V gene's germline CDR1 is KGHSH and CDR2 LQKENI. The CDR3 contains 16 residues. Here the CDR3 reads CASSPKLAGGDDEQYF. The CDR3 DNA follows: TGTGCCAGCTCACCCAAACTAGCGGGAGGCGACGATGAGCAGTACTTC. The entire variable domain, with the rest obtained from reference TRBV18 and TRBJ2-4, is as follows: NAGVMQNPRHLVRRRGQEARLRCSPMKGHSHVYWYRQLPEEGLKFMVYLQKENIIDESGMPKERFSAEFPKEGPSILRIQQVVRGDSAAYFCASSPKLAGGDDEQYFGAGTRLSVL.

This clonotype was seen at least ten times. This rearrangement joins TRBV20-1 to TRBJ2-1; 12 positions agree with TRBD2. With 3 bases clipped from V and 4 bases from J, the junction kept 7 bases outside the gene matches. Germline lookup yields CDR1 DFQATT and CDR2 SNEGSKA (reference sequence). The CDR3 length is 16 residues. The CDR3 nucleotides are TGCAGTGCTAGCCCGGGACTAGCGGGTATATACAATGAGCAGTTCTTC. Translated: CSASPGLAGIYNEQFF.

The chain uses TRBV2 and TRBJ2-7; D is possibly TRBD2 (5 bases). CDR1 and CDR2 from the germline V gene are SNHLY and FYNNEI. CDR3 size: 17 residues. The V end was cut by 3 bases, the J end by 2 bases, with 20 bases between. The CDR3, as DNA: TGTGCCAGCAGTGAGGAAAAACTTGCGGGCGGCGCCTACGAGCAGTACTTC. Protein product: CASSEEKLAGGAYEQYF.

This clonotype has a handful of counts. This chain links TRBV5-3 with TRBJ2-5; D possibly matches TRBD1 or TRBD2 (6 bases each). TRBV5-3 is given ORF status, its function remaining uncertain. CDR3 length equals 14 residues. V lost 8 bases and J lost 2, with 16 bases in between. The CDR3 protein is CASGLRDKQETQYF. In nucleotides, the CDR3 is TGTGCCAGCGGCCTGCGGGACAAACAAGAGACCCAGTACTTC.

Remarks on this clonotype: With a far larger clone one base away, a read error is the likely cause. The CDR3 DNA follows: TGTGCCAGCAGCCTATACAGGGGAGGCACATATACGCAGTATTTT. Protein: CASSLYRGGTYTQYF. The V call is TRBV7-6, the J call TRBJ2-3; D perhaps matches TRBD1 (7 bases). CDR1 and CDR2 from the germline V gene are SGHVS and FNYEAQ. The CDR3 contains 15 residues.

This clonotype was seen just once. A far larger clone is only one base removed, so a read error is likely. V and J are TRBV28 and TRBJ2-1; perhaps TRBD2 as D (6 bases). The germline V gene encodes CDR1 MDHEN and CDR2 SYDVKM. The CDR3 extends over 13 amino acids. With 6 bases removed from V and 10 bases from J, the gap between germline ends came to 16 bases. The CDR3 protein is CASSFGGPYEQFF. The CDR3 nucleotides are TGTGCCAGCAGCTTCGGGGGTCCCTACGAGCAGTTCTTC. Filled out from reference TRBV28 and TRBJ2-1, the complete variable domain reads DVKVTQSSRYLVKRTGEKVFLECVQDMDHENMFWYRQDPGLGLRLIYFSYDVKMKEKGDIPEGYSVSREKKERFSLILESASTNQTSMYLCASSFGGPYEQFFGPGTRLTVL.

Notes on this clonotype: One base separates it from a far larger clone, so it is likely a read error. The rearrangement joins TRBV7-9 to TRBJ1-1; TRBD1 is a possible D gene (5 bases). The CDR3 sequence is 14 residues long. Per germline, CDR1 SEHNR and CDR2 FQNEAQ (reference sequence). The CDR3 nucleotides are TGTACCAGCAGCCCCGCGGGGGGGTACACTGAAGCTTTCTTT. As protein: CTSSPAGGYTEAFF.

This clonotype appeared many times. The CDR3 region has the DNA TGTGCCAGCAGTTTATGGAGTGTGGAGACCCAGTACTTC. As protein: CASSLWSVETQYF. The gene calls are TRBV28 and TRBJ2-5; D not certain. CDR1 and CDR2 from the germline V gene are MDHEN and SYDVKM. V was trimmed by 0 bases and J by 5 bases, leaving 7 bases between them. The CDR3 runs to 13 residues.

This clonotype has ten or more counts. The rearrangement uses TRBV7-2 and TRBJ2-5, with 10 bases identical to TRBD2. The CDR3 consists of 14 residues. V lost 8 bases and J lost 6; bases outside the gene matches: 9. CDR1 is SGHTA and CDR2 is FQGNSA in the germline V gene. CDR3 sequence (DNA): TGTGCCAGCCGAGAGCGGGAGGGCCAGAAGACCCAGTACTTC. The encoded protein is CASREREGQKTQYF.

This clonotype has ten or more counts. V usage is TRBV20-1 and J usage is TRBJ2-6, with TRBD1 identical over 8 bases. Germline assignment: CDR1 DFQATT and CDR2 SNEGSKA (reference sequence). The V segment lost 3 bases and the J segment 3 bases; nucleotides outside the gene matches: 7. This CDR3 has 16 residues. The CDR3 DNA sequence: TGCAGTGCTAGGATCGGACAGGGCGTTGGGGCCAACGTCCTGACTTTC. This encodes CSARIGQGVGANVLTF.

This clonotype was recorded at least ten times. The chain joins TRBV10-3 to TRBJ2-7; TRBD1 might be the D (5 bases). Germline V gene lookup returns CDR1 ENHRY and CDR2 SYGVKD. V was trimmed by 6 bases and J by 3 bases, leaving 9 bases between them. The CDR3 has 12 amino acids. The CDR3 reads CAISRRVYEQYF. CDR3 DNA sequence: TGTGCCATCAGCCGCAGGGTCTACGAGCAGTACTTC.

There are many counts of this clonotype. This sequence joins TRBV12-3 or TRBV12-4 and TRBJ2-1; TRBD1 aligns across 12 bases. V dropped 3 bases and J dropped 8; count of bases not matched to a gene: 2. The CDR3 contains 14 residues. CDR3 nucleotides: TGTGCCAGCAGTTTGGGGACAGGGGGCGATGAGCAGTTCTTC. Translated: CASSLGTGGDEQFF.

Ten or more counts support this clonotype. For the CDR3, the DNA is TGTGCCAGCAAATCTCAGGGGGCCCAAGAGACCCAGTACTTC. Translation: CASKSQGAQETQYF. The rearrangement uses TRBV2 and TRBJ2-5; 8 positions agree with TRBD1. Germline V gene data show CDR1 as SNHLY and CDR2 as FYNNEI. This CDR3 has 14 amino acids. Germline trimming cut 7 bases from V and 1 base from J; bases unmatched to any gene: 5.

This clonotype occurred many times. The rearrangement links TRBV20-1 to TRBJ2-3; D assignment may be TRBD1 or TRBD2 (5 bases each). Germline V gene data show CDR1 as DFQATT and CDR2 as SNEGSKA (reference sequence). The CDR3 contains 15 residues. V lost 5 bases to trimming and J lost 4 bases, with 19 bases between them. CDR3 protein: CSAAVGTVIPDTQYF. CDR3 nucleotides: TGCAGTGCTGCAGTGGGGACGGTAATCCCAGATACGCAGTATTTT.

This chain joins TRBV20-1 and TRBJ2-7; 9 nucleotides line up with TRBD1. The ends lost 6 bases at V and 0 bases at J; junction bases unmatched: 6. There are 14 residues in the CDR3. The germline V gene has CDR1 DFQATT and CDR2 SNEGSKA (reference sequence). For the CDR3, the DNA is TGCAGTGCGACCGGGACAGGGAGCTCCTACGAGCAGTACTTC. Protein product: CSATGTGSSYEQYF.

The sample holds many counts of this clonotype. The chain links TRBV10-3 to TRBJ2-7, with 7 bases aligning to TRBD2. Germline assignment: CDR1 ENHRY and CDR2 SYGVKD. Trimming at V came to 0 bases and at J to 3 bases, leaving 11 bases not matched to a gene. The CDR3 totals 17 residues. The DNA for the CDR3 is TGTGCCATCAGTGAGTCGGTGGGGACTACGGGGTACTACGAGCAGTACTTC. The encoded protein is CAISESVGTTGYYEQYF.

As concerns this clonotype: The junction and the germline gene differ at one end; a read error may be behind it. The gene calls are TRBV5-4 and TRBJ2-6; D possibly corresponds to TRBD2 (6 bases). Germline assignment: CDR1 SGHNT and CDR2 YYREEE (reference sequence). CDR3 length: 17 amino acids. The CDR3 is CASSLPSPGPGGNVLTF. CDR3 in DNA: TGTGCCAGCAGCTTGCCAAGTCCGGGTCCCGGGGGCAACGTCCTGACTTTC. The full variable domain, rest sourced from reference TRBV5-4 and TRBJ2-6, is ETGVTQSPTHLIKTRGQQVTLRCSSQSGHNTVSWYQQALGQGPQFIFQYYREEENGRGNFPPRFSGLQFPNYSSELNVNALELDDSALYLCASSLPSPGPGGNVLTFGAGSRLTVL.

This clonotype showed up many times. The V and J genes are TRBV30 and TRBJ2-7; the D gene could be TRBD1 or TRBD2 (5 bases each). The CDR3 has 11 amino acids. V lost 8 bases and J 4 bases, leaving 12 bases between the germline ends. Germline loops: CDR1 GTSNPN, CDR2 SVGIG (reference sequence). CDR3 DNA sequence: TGTGCCCACTCGAGGGGTTACGAGCAGTACTTC. It yields the protein CAHSRGYEQYF.

This clonotype was observed a few times. This chain links TRBV5-8 with TRBJ2-1; no clear D. The germline gives CDR1 SGHTS, CDR2 YDEGEE. The CDR3 covers 14 residues. Trimming stripped 3 bases from V and 0 bases from J, with 7 bases between. In DNA, the CDR3 is TGTGCCAGCAGCTACTTTAGCTCCTACAATGAGCAGTTCTTC. Translated, it gives CASSYFSSYNEQFF.

With respect to this clonotype: A far larger clone is off by one base, so a read error is likely. V is TRBV13 and J is TRBJ2-7, with D perhaps given as TRBD1 or TRBD2 (5 bases each). CDR1 is PRHDT and CDR2 is FYEKMQ in the germline V gene (reference sequence). This CDR3 is built from 13 residues. The CDR3 here is CVSSGQGVYEQYF. CDR3 DNA: TGTGTCAGCAGTGGGCAGGGAGTATACGAGCAGTACTTC.

The V and J genes are TRBV7-6 and TRBJ2-7; D is possibly TRBD2 (6 bases). The germline V gene has CDR1 SGHVS and CDR2 FNYEAQ. V shed 5 bases and J shed 6 bases, with 29 bases lying between them. The CDR3 has 18 amino acids. Here the CDR3 reads CASSPEIGERAPLSEQYF. CDR3 bases: TGTGCCAGCAGCCCCGAGATTGGGGAGCGGGCCCCCTTGTCCGAGCAGTACTTC.

A remark on this clonotype: This likely traces to a read error, being one base from a far larger clone. The CDR3 nucleotides read TGTGCCAGCAGTGAAGAAGGCCTGAGGCAAGAGACCCAGTTCTTC. It encodes CASSEEGLRQETQFF. The J gene is TRBJ2-1, the V gene TRBV6-2 or TRBV6-3; D not certain. V dropped 5 bases and J dropped 13 bases, with 24 bases sitting between them. The CDR3 has 15 amino acids. The germline V gene encodes CDR1 MNHEY and CDR2 SVGEGT.

This clonotype has a count of ten or more. The chain carries TRBV12-3 or TRBV12-4 and TRBJ1-6, with D unresolved. The CDR3 sequence is 12 residues long. Trimming stripped 5 bases from V and 11 bases from J, with 10 bases between. CDR3 region: CASSAANPPLHF. Written as DNA, the CDR3 is TGTGCCAGCAGTGCGGCGAATCCACCCCTCCACTTT.

To note about this clonotype: A far larger clone is a single base away, which makes a read error likely. The rearrangement links TRBV7-6 to TRBJ2-6; 8 nucleotides match TRBD1. The CDR3 sequence is 21 residues long. CDR1 and CDR2 from the germline V gene are SGHVS and FNYEAQ. CDR3 residues: CASSSRLAPSDRVGGANVPTF. The CDR3 DNA sequence: TGTGCCAGCAGCTCTCGCCTGGCCCCCTCGGACAGGGTTGGAGGGGCCAACGTCCCGACTTTC.

This clonotype was counted ten times or more. The chain employs TRBV7-9 and TRBJ2-2; 10 bases are a match to TRBD2. J gave up 0 bases and V 5 bases, and 6 bases lay outside the gene matches. CDR1 and CDR2 from the germline V gene are SEHNR and FQNEAQ (reference sequence). This CDR3 has 17 residues. CDR3 residues: CASSPGLAAPNTGELFF. Written as DNA, the CDR3 is TGTGCCAGCAGCCCAGGACTAGCGGCCCCGAACACCGGGGAGCTGTTTTTT.

As concerns this clonotype: A much more abundant neighbour one base away suggests this may be a read error. The CDR3 end shows no conserved phenylalanine or tryptophan, and so a read error is likely. The V gene is TRBV20-1, the J gene TRBJ2-6; 9 bases are a match to TRBD1. Germline-derived CDR1 and CDR2 are DFQATT and SNEGSKA (reference sequence). The CDR3 spans 17 residues. V shed 5 bases and J 4 bases; nucleotides not matched to a gene: 12. CDR3 loop: CSAQGQGLGGGANVLTL. The CDR3 DNA follows: TGCAGTGCTCAAGGACAGGGGCTAGGAGGCGGGGCCAACGTCCTGACTCTC.

The rearrangement joins TRBV3-1 to TRBJ2-2, with D hard to call. CDR3 length equals 12 residues. The germline gives CDR1 LGHDT, CDR2 YNNKEL (reference sequence). With 4 bases removed from V and 4 bases from J, the gap between germline ends came to 4 bases. The CDR3 coding sequence is TGTGCCAGCAGCCCCGGCACCGGGGAGCTGTTTTTT. Its protein is CASSPGTGELFF.